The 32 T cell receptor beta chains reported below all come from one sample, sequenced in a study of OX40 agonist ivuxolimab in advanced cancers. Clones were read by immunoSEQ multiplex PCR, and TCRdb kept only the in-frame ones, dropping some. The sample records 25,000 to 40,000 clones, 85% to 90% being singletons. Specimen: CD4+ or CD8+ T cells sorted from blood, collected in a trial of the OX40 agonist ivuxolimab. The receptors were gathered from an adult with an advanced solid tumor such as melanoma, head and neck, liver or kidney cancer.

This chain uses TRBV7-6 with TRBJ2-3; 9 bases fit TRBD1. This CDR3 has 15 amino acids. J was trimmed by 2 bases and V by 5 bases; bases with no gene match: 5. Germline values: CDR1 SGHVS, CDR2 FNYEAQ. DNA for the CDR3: TGTGCCAGCAGCCTCCGGGACAGGGACACAGATACGCAGTATTTT. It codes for CASSLRDRDTDTQYF.

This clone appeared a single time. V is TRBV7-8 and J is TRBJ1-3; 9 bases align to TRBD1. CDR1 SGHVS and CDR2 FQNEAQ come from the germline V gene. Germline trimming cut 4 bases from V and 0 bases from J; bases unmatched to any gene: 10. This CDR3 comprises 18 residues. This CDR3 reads CASSYLGQGLLSGNTIYF. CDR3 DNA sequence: TGTGCCAGCAGCTACTTGGGACAGGGACTCCTCTCTGGAAACACCATATATTTT.

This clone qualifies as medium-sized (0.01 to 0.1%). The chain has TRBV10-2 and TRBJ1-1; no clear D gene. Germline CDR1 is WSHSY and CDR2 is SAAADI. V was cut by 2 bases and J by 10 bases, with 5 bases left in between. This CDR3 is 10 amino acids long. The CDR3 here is CASSEGVAFF. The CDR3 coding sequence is TGCGCCAGCAGTGAGGGGGTAGCTTTCTTT.

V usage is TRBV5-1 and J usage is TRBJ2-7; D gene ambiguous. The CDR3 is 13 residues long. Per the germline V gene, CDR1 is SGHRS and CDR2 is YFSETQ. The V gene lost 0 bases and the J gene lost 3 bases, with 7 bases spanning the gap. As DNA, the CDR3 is TGCGCCAGCAGCTTGGGTTTCGGCTACGAGCAGTACTTC. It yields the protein CASSLGFGYEQYF.

CDR3 residues: CASSPLGGDTQYF. DNA of the CDR3: TGTGCCAGCAGTCCGCTTGGGGGAGATACGCAGTATTTT. The chain recombines TRBV6-5 with TRBJ2-3; the D call may be TRBD1 or TRBD2 (5 bases each). The germline gives CDR1 MNHEY, CDR2 SVGAGI. The V end was cut by 5 bases, the J end by 5 bases, with 11 bases between. This CDR3 contains 13 residues.

As DNA, the CDR3 is TGTGCCAGCAATTCCCGAGCGGACGAGCAGTACTTC. It specifies CASNSRADEQYF. The chain couples TRBV2 to TRBJ2-7, with D maybe TRBD2 (5 bases). This CDR3 spans 12 amino acids. The V end lost 7 bases, the J end lost 5 bases, and 12 bases lay between the germline ends. Germline-derived CDR1 and CDR2 are SNHLY and FYNNEI. Full variable domain (outside the CDR3, taken from reference TRBV2 and TRBJ2-7): EPEVTQTPSHQVTQMGQEVILRCVPISNHLYFYWYRQILGQKVEFLVSFYNNEISEKSEIFDDQFSVERPDGSNFTLKIRSTKLEDSAMYFCASNSRADEQYFGPGTRLTVT.

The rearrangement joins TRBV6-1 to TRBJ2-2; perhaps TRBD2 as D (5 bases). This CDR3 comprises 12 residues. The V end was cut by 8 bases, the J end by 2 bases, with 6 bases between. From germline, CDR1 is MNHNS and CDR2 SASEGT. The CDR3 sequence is CASEGNTGELFF. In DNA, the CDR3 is TGTGCCAGCGAGGGCAACACCGGGGAGCTGTTTTTT.

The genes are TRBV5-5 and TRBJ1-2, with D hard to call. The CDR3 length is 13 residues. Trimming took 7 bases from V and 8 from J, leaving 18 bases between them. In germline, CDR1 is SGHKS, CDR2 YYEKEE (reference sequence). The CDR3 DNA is TGTGCCAGCCGACCCGACCTCTTAATGGGCTACACCTTC. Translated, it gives CASRPDLLMGYTF.

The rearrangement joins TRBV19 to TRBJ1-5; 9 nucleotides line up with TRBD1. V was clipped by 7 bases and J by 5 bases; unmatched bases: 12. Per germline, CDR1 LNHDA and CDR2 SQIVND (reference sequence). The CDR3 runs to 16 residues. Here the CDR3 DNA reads TGTGCCAGTAACCCCCTATGGGACAGGGTACATCAGCCCCAGCATTTT. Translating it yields CASNPLWDRVHQPQHF.

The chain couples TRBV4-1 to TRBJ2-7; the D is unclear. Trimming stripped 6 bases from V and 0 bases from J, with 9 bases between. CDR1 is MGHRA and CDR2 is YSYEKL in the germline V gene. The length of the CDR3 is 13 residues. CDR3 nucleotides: TGCGCCAGCAGGGCCCTGGACTCCTACGAGCAGTACTTC. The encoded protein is CASRALDSYEQYF.

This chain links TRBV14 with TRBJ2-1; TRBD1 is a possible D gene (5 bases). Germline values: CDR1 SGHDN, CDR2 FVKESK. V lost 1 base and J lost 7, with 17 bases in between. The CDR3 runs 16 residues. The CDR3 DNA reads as TGTGCCAGCAGCCAAGTCCCAGGGCGATTTAGAAATGAGCAGTTCTTC. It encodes CASSQVPGRFRNEQFF.

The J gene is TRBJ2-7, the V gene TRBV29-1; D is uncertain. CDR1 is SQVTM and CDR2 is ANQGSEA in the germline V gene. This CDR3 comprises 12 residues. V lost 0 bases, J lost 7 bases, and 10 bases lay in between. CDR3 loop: CSVEDGGDEQYF. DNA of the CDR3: TGCAGCGTTGAAGACGGTGGAGATGAGCAGTACTTC.

DNA of the CDR3: TGTGCCAGCAGCTTGTGCTCGTCAGGGGGCTGCGAGCAGTACTTC. Amino acids: CASSLCSSGGCEQYF. The chain links TRBV5-6 to TRBJ2-7; TRBD1 matches 8 bases. V lost 1 base and J lost 6; bases outside the gene matches: 9. The CDR3 has 15 amino acids. From germline, CDR1 is SGHDT and CDR2 YYEEEE.

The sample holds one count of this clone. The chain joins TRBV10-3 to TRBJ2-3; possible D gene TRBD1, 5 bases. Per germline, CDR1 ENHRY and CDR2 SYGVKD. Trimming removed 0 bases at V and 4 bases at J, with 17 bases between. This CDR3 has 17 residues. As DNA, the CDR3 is TGTGCCATCAGTGAGTCGTTTGTGGCAGGGTCTGCAGATACGCAGTATTTT. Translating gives CAISESFVAGSADTQYF.

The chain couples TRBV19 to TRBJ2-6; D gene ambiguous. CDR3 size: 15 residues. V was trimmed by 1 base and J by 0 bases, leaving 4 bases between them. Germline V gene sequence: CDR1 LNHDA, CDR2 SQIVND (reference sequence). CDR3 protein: CASSIGSSGANVLTF. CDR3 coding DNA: TGTGCCAGTAGTATAGGATCCTCTGGGGCCAACGTCCTGACTTTC. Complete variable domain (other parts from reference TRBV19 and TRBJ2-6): DGGITQSPKYLFRKEGQNVTLSCEQNLNHDAMYWYRQDPGQGLRLIYYSQIVNDFQKGDIAEGYSVSREKKESFPLTVTSAQKNPTAFYLCASSIGSSGANVLTFGAGSRLTVL.

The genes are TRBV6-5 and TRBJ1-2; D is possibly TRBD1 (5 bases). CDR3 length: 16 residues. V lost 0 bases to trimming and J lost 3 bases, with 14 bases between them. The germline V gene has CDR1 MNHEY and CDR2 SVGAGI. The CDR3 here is CASSYSKPDSHYGYTF. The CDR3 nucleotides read TGTGCCAGCAGTTACTCGAAACCCGACAGTCACTATGGCTACACCTTC.

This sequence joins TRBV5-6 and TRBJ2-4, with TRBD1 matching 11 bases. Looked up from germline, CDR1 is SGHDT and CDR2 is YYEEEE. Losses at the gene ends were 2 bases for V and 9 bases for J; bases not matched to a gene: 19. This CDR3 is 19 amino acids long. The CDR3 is CASSFSELMEGQGEIIQYF. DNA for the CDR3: TGTGCCAGCAGCTTCTCAGAGTTAATGGAGGGACAGGGGGAGATCATTCAGTACTTC.

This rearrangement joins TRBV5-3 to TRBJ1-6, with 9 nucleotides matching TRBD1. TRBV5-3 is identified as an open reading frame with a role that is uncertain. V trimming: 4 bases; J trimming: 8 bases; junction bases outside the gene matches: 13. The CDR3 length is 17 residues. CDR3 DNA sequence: TGTGCCAGAAGCCGGGACAGGGAAGACTTAGATCATTCACCCCTCCACTTT. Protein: CARSRDREDLDHSPLHF.

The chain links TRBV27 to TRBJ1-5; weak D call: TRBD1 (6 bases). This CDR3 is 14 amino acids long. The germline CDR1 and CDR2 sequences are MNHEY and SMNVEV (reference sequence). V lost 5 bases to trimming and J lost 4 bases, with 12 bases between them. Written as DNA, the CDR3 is TGTGCCAGCAGTACCACAGGGCGGAATCAGCCCCAGCATTTT. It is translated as CASSTTGRNQPQHF.

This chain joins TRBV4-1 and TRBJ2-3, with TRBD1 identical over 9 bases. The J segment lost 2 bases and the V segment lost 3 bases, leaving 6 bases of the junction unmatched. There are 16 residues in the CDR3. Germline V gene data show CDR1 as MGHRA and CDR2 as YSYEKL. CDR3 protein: CASSHPRDRDTDTQYF. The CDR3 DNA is TGCGCCAGCAGCCATCCCCGGGACAGGGACACAGATACGCAGTATTTT.

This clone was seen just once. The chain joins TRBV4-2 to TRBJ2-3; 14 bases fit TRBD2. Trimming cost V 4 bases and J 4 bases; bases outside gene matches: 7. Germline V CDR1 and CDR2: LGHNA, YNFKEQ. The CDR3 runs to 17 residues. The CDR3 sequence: CASSRNGLAGGADTQYF. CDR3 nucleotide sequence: TGTGCCAGCAGCCGGAACGGACTAGCGGGAGGTGCAGATACGCAGTATTTT.

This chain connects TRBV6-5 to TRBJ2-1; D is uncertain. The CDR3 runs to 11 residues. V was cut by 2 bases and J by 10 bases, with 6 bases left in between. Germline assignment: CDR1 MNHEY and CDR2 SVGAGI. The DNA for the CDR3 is TGTGCCAGCAGTTACCAAGGGGAGCAGTTCTTC. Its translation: CASSYQGEQFF.

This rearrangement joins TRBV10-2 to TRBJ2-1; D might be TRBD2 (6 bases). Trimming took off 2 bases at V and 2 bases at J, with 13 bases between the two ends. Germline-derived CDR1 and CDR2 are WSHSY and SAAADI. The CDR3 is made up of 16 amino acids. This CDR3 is CASSEHLGGAYNEQFF. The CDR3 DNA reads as TGCGCCAGCAGTGAGCACCTCGGCGGGGCCTACAATGAGCAGTTCTTC.

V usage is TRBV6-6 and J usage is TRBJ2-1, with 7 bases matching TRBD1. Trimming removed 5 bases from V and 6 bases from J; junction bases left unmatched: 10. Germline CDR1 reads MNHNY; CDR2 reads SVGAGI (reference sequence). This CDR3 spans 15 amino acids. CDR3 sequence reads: CASSIITGVRNEQFF. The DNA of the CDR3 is TGTGCCAGCAGTATCATAACAGGGGTTCGCAATGAGCAGTTCTTC.

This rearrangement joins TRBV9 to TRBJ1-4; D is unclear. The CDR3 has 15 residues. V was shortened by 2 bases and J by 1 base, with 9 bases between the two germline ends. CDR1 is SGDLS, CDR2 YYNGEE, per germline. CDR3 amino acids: CASSVGVGTNEKLFF. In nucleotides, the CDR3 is TGTGCCAGCAGCGTCGGGGTTGGAACTAATGAAAAACTGTTTTTT. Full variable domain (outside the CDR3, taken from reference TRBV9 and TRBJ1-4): DSGVTQTPKHLITATGQRVTLRCSPRSGDLSVYWYQQSLDQGLQFLIQYYNGEERAKGNILERFSAQQFPDLHSELNLSSLELGDSALYFCASSVGVGTNEKLFFGSGTQLSVL.

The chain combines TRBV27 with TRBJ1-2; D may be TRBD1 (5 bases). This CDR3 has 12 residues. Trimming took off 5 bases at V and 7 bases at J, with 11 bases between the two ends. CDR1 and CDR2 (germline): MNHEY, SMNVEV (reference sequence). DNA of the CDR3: TGTGCCAGCAGTCGCGGGGGTGGTGGCTACACCTTC. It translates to CASSRGGGGYTF.

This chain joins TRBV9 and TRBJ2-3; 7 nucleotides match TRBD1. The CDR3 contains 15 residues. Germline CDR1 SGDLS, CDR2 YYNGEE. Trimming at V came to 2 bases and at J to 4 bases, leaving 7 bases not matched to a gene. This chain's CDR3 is CASSVYGTEADTQYF. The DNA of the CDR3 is TGTGCCAGCAGCGTTTACGGGACAGAAGCAGATACGCAGTATTTT.

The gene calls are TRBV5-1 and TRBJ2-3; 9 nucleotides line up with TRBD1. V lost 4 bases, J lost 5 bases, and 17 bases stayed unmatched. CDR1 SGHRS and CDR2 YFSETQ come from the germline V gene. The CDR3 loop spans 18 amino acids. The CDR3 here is CASSIHRDRVSKIDTQYF. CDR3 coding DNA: TGCGCCAGCAGCATTCACCGGGACAGGGTATCCAAAATAGATACGCAGTATTTT.

The CDR3 loop reads CASSDREASGYTF. The CDR3 coding sequence is TGTGCCAGCAGTGACCGGGAAGCTAGTGGCTACACCTTC. The chain employs TRBV6-4 and TRBJ1-2; no definite D call. The CDR3 is 13 residues long. Germline V CDR1 and CDR2: MRHNA, SNTAGT. The germline V and J ends were trimmed by 2 bases and 7 bases, with 11 bases remaining between them.

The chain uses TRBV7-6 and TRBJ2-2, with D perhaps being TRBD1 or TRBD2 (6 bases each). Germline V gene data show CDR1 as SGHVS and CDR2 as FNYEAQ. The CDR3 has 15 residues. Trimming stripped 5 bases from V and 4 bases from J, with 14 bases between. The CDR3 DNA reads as TGTGCCAGCAGCCTACGTGGGGGGCGCACCGGGGAGCTGTTTTTT. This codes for CASSLRGGRTGELFF.

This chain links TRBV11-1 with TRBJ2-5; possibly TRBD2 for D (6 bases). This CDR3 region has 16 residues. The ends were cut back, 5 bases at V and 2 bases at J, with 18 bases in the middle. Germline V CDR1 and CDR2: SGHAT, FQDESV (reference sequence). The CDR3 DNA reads TGTGCCAGCAGCACCCCCTCGGGGGACCCGCAAGAGACCCAGTACTTC. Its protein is CASSTPSGDPQETQYF.

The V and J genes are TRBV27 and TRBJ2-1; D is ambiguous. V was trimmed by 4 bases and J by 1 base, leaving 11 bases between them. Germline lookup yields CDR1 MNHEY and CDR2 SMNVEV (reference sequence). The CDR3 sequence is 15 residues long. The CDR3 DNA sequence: TGTGCCAGCAGTTATCCGGGTCTATCCTACAATGAGCAGTTCTTC. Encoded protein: CASSYPGLSYNEQFF.